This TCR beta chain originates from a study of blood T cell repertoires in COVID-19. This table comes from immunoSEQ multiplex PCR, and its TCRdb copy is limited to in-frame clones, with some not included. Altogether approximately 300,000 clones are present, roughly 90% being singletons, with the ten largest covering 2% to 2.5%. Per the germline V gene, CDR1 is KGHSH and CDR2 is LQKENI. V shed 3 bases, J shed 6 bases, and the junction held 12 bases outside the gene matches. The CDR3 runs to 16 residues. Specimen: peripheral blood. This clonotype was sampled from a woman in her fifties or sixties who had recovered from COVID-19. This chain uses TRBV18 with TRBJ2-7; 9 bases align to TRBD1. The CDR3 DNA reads TGTGCCAGCTCACCCCCTTCCCCGGGACAGGGAGGCGAGCAGTACTTC. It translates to CASSPPSPGQGGEQYF.